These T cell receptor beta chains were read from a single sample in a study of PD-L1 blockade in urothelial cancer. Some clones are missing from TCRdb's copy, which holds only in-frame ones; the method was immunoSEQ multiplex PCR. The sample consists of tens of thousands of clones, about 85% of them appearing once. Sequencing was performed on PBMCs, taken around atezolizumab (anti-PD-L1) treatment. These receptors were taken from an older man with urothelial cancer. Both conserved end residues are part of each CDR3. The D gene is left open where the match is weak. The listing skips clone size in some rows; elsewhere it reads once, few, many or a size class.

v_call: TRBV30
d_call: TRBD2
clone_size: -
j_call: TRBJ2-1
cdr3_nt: TGTGCCTGGAGTGTACTCTATTCCACCCAGCGGGAGAGAGAAAATGAGCAGTTCTTC
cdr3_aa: CAWSVLYSTQRERENEQFF

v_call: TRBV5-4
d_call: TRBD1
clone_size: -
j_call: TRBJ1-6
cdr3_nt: TGTGCCAGCAGCCCCGGTAGGGACAGCAATTTTAATTCACCCCTCCACTTT
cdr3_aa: CASSPGRDSNFNSPLHF

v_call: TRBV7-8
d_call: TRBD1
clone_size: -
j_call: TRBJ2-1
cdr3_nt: TGTGCCAGCAGCTTGGGACAGGTGAATCAGGGGGTACAGTTCTTC
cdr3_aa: CASSLGQVNQGVQFF

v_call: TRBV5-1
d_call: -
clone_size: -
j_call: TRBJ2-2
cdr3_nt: TGCGCCAGCAGCTTGGGGCAGGGGTTCAACACCGGGGAGCTGTTTTTT
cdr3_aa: CASSLGQGFNTGELFF

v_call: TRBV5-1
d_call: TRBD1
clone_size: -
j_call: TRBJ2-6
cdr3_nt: TGCGCCAGCAGCGCAGGGGGTTCTGGCTCTGGGGCCAACGTCCTGACTTTC
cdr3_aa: CASSAGGSGSGANVLTF

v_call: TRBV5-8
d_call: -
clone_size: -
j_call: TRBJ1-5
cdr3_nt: TGTGCCAGCAGGCAGGGGTTCGGCAATCAGCCCCAGCATTTT
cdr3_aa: CASRQGFGNQPQHF

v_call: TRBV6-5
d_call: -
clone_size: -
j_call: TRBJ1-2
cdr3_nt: TGTGCCAGCTCCCCGGGGGAGCCCTATGGCTACACCTTC
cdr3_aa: CASSPGEPYGYTF

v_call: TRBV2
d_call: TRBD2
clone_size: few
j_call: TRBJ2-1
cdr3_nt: TGTGCCAGCAGTAGACGCCCCGGGACTAGCGGGAGGAGGGTTATGAATGAGCAGTTCTTC
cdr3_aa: CASSRRPGTSGRRVMNEQFF

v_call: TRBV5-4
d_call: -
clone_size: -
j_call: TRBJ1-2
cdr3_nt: TGTGCCAGCAGCCCCTCCCGTTCGGGGGACTATGGCTACACCTTC
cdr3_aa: CASSPSRSGDYGYTF

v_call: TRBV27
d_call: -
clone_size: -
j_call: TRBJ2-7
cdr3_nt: TGTGCCAGCAGTCACGGACGCGGGTACGAGCAGTACTTT
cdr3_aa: CASSHGRGYEQYF

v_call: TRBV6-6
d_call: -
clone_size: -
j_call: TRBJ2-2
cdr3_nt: TGTGCCAGCAGGTCGACAGCCGACGCTACCGGGGAGCTGTTTTTT
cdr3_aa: CASRSTADATGELFF

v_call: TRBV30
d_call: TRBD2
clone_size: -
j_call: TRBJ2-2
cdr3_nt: TGTGCCTCCGGGAGGTACTCCGGGGAGCTGTTTTTT
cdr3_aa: CASGRYSGELFF

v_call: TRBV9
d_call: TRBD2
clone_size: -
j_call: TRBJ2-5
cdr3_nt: TGTGCCAGCAGCGTAGGCGGGAGTAGGTCGGAGACCCAGTACTTC
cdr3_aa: CASSVGGSRSETQYF

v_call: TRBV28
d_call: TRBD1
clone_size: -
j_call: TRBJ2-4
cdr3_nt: TGTGCCAGCAGTTTATTGGGACAGGGGAGAGCCAAAAACATTCAGTACTTC
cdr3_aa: CASSLLGQGRAKNIQYF

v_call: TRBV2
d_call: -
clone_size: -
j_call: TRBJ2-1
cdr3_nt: TGTGCCAGCAGTCCAGGCAATGAGCAGTTCTTC
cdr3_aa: CASSPGNEQFF

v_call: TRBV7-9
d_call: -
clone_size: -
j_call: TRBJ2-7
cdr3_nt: TGTGCCAGCAGCCTCCTTTCTGGGCCATACGAGCAGTACTTC
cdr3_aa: CASSLLSGPYEQYF

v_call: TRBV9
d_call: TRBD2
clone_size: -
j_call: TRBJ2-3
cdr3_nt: TGTGCCAGCAGCGTAGGGCCAGCGGGAGGAACAGATACGCAGTATTTT
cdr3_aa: CASSVGPAGGTDTQYF

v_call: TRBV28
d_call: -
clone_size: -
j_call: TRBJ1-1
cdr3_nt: TGTGCCAGCAGCCCCGGGGAGGGTGAAGCTTTCTTT
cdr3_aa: CASSPGEGEAFF

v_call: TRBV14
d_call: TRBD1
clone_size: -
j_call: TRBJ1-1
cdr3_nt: TGTGCCAGCAGACGATCGGGACAGAAGTTGAACACTGAAGCTTTCTTT
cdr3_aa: CASRRSGQKLNTEAFF

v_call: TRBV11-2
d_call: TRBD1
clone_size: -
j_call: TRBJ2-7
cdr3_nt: TGTGCCAGCAGCCTGGGGACAGGGGGAGAGCAGTACTTC
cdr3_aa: CASSLGTGGEQYF

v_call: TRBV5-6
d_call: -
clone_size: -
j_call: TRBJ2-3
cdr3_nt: TGTGCCAGCAGCTTGAGGGTAGCGAACACAGATACGCAGTATTTT
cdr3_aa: CASSLRVANTDTQYF

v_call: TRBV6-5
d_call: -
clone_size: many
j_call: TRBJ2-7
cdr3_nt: TGTGCCAGCAGGCAGATCCGGGACAACTCCTACGAGCAGTACTTC
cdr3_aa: CASRQIRDNSYEQYF

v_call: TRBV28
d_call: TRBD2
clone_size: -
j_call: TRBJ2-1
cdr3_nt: TGTGCCAGCAGCCGGAGGACTAGCGGGCTCTACAATGAGCAGTTCTTC
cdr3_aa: CASSRRTSGLYNEQFF

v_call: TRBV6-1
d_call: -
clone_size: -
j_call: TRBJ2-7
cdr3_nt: TGTGCCAGCAGGTCTGTTTCCGGCGAGCAGTACTTC
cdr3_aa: CASRSVSGEQYF

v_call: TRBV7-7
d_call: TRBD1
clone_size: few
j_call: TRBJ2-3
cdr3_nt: TGTGCCAGCAGCTTAGGGACAGGGGAGATAGATACGCAGTATTTT
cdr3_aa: CASSLGTGEIDTQYF

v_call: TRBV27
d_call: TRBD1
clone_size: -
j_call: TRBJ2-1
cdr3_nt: TGTGCCAGCAGCGCCGGGACAGCCAATGAGCAGTTCTTC
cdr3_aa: CASSAGTANEQFF

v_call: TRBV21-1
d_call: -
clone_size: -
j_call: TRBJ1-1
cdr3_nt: TGTGCCAGCAGCAAAGGTAACGAACTTAACACTGAAGCTTTCTTT
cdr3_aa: CASSKGNELNTEAFF

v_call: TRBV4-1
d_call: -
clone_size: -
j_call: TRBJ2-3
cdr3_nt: TGCGCCAGCAGCCAAGACCCCCCCACCGGAGGAGTAAATACGCAGTATTTT
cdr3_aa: CASSQDPPTGGVNTQYF

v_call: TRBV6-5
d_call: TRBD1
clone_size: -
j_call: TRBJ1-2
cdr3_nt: TGTGCCAGCAGTGCCTCCGGACAGGGTAACTATGGCTACACCTTC
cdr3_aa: CASSASGQGNYGYTF

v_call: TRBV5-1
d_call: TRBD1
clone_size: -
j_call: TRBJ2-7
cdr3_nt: TGCGCCAGCAGCCCTTCGGGGACAGGGGGCGCAAGATCGGCCTACGAGCAGTACTTC
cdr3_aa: CASSPSGTGGARSAYEQYF

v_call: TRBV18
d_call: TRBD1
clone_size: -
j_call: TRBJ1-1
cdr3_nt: TGTGCCAGCTCGCGACAGGGGGCCATCACTGAAGCTTTCTTT
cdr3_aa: CASSRQGAITEAFF

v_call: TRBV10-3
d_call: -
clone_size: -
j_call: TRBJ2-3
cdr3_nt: TGTGCCACCAAAGGGGGAACGGGAGATACGCAGTATTTT
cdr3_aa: CATKGGTGDTQYF

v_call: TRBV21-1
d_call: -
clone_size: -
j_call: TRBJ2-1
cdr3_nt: TGTGCCAGCAGCAAAGGGCAAAGGGGGGACAGGGTTCCCTACAATGAGCAGTTCTTC
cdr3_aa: CASSKGQRGDRVPYNEQFF

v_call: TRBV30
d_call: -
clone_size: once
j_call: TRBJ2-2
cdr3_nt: TGTGCCGGGAGCCCTGAGGGCGACACCGGGGAGCTGTTTTTT
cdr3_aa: CAGSPEGDTGELFF

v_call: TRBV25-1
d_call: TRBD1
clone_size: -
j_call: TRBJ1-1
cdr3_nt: TGTGCCAGCAGTTCCTCTCGACAGGGAGGAACTGAAGCTTTCTTT
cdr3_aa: CASSSSRQGGTEAFF

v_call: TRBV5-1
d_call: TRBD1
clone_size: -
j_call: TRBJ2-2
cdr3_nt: TGCGCCAGCAGCTTGGCCTCAGGGGGCGGCGGGGAGCTGTTTTTT
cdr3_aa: CASSLASGGGGELFF

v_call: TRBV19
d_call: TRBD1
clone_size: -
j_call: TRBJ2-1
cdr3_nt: TGTGCCAGTAGTATGACCGACAGGGGGTTAAATGAGCAGTTCTTC
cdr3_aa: CASSMTDRGLNEQFF

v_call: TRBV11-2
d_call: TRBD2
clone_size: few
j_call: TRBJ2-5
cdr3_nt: TGTGCCAGCAGCCCGGGGGGGGGCGGCCAGTACTTC
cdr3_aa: CASSPGGGGQYF

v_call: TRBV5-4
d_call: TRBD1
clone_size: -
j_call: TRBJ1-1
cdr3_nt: TGTGCCAGCAGCCGACAGGGCGAGAACACTGAAGCTTTCTTT
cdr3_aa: CASSRQGENTEAFF

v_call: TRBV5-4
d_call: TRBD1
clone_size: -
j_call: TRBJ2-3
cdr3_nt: TGTGCCAGCAGCTTGCGGTGGGACAGGGACGCAGATACGCAGTATTTT
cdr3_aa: CASSLRWDRDADTQYF

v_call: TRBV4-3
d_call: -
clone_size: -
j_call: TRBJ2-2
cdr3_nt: TGCGCCAGCAGCCAAGGGGGTGGCAGGGTAGGGGCCGGGGAGCTGTTTTTT
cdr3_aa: CASSQGGGRVGAGELFF

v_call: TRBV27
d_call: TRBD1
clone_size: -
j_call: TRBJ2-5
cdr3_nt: TGTGCCAGCAGTTTCAACGGACAGGGGGCTCTAGGGGCCCAGTACTTC
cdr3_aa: CASSFNGQGALGAQYF

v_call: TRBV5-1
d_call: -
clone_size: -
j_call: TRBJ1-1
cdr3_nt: TGCGCCAGCAGCTTGGACCCAGTTAACACTGAAGCTTTCTTT
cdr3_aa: CASSLDPVNTEAFF

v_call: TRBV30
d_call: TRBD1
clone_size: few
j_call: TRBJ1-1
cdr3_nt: TGTGCCTGGAGTGTACTCAGGGGGGTGAACACTGAAGCTTTCTTT
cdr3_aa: CAWSVLRGVNTEAFF

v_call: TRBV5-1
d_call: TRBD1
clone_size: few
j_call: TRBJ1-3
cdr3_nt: TGCGCCAGCAGCGCACAGGGGTCTGGAAACACCATATATTTT
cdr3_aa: CASSAQGSGNTIYF

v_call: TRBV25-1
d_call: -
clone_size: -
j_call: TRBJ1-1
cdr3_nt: TGTGCCAGCAGTGAGCAGATCAACACTGAAGCTTTCTTT
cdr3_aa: CASSEQINTEAFF

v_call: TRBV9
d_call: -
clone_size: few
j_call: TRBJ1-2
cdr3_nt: TGTGCCAGCAGCGCCCTGGTCGGTACTGGCTACACCTTC
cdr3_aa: CASSALVGTGYTF

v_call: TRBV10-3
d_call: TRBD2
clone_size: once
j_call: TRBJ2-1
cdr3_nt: TGTGCCATCAGCCCACTAGCGGGAGGCAATGAGCAGTTCTTC
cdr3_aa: CAISPLAGGNEQFF

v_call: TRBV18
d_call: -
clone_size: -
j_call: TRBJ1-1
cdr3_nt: TGTGCCAGCTCACCAAACGCGGGGGGATTGGGCACTGAAGCTTTCTTT
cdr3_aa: CASSPNAGGLGTEAFF

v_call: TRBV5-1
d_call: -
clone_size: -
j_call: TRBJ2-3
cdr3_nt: TGCGCCAGCAGCTTGGGGCTCTCTAGCACAGATACGCAGTATTTT
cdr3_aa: CASSLGLSSTDTQYF

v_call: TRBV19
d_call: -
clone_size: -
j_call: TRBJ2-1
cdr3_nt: TGTGCCAGTAGTATAGATCTACAGCGGAGCTACAATGAGCAGTTCTTC
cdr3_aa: CASSIDLQRSYNEQFF

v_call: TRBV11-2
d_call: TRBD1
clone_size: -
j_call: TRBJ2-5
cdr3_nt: TGTGCCAGCAGCTTAGGGGACAGGGGGGCAGAGACCCAGTACTTC
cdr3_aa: CASSLGDRGAETQYF

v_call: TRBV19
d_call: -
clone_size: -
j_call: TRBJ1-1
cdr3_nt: TGTGCCAGTTTCTTCATAGGGGCTACCACTGAAGCTTTCTTT
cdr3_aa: CASFFIGATTEAFF

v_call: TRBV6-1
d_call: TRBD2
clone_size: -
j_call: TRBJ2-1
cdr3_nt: TGTGCCAGCAGTGAATACCTAGCGGGGGGGTACAATGAGCAGTTCTTC
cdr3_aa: CASSEYLAGGYNEQFF